The T cell receptor (beta chain) described here comes from a study of blood T cell repertoires in COVID-19. Background on the study: Acute and convalescent COVID-19 specimens originated in the United States, Italy and Spain. The cDNA or gDNA used as material had been derived from T cells, B-cell-depleted T cells, or PBMCs.

The protocol was immunoSEQ multiplex PCR, while the TCRdb copy is restricted to in-frame clones and leaves out a portion. Of nearly 90,000 clones listed, approximately 79% are singletons. Sequenced: peripheral blood. The TCR was taken from a woman aged 80 or older with acute or convalescent COVID-19.

The CDR3 sequence is CASSPRQVVGEAFF. The CDR3 DNA follows: TGCGCCAGCAGCCCGCGACAGGTTGTCGGTGAAGCTTTCTTT. The rearrangement joins TRBV5-1 to TRBJ1-1, with D possibly matching TRBD1 (6 bases). Trimming stripped 4 bases from V and 7 bases from J, with 17 bases between. Per germline, CDR1 SGHRS and CDR2 YFSETQ. The length of the CDR3 is 14 residues. The full variable domain, its missing parts supplied by reference TRBV5-1 and TRBJ1-1, is KAGVTQTPRYLIKTRGQQVTLSCSPISGHRSVSWYQQTPGQGLQFLFEYFSETQRNKGNFPGRFSGRQFSNSRSEMNVSTLELGDSALYLCASSPRQVVGEAFFGQGTRLTVV.